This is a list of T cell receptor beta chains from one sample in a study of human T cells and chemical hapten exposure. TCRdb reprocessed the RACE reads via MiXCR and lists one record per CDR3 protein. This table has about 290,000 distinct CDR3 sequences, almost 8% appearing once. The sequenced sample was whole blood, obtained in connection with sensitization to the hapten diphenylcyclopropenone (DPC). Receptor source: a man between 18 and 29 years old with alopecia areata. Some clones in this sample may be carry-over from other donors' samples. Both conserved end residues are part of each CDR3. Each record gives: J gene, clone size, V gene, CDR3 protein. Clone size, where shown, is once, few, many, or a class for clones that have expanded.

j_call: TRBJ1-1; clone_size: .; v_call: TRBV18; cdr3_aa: CASSPDRAEAFF
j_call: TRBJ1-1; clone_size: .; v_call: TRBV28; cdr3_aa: CASGEAFF
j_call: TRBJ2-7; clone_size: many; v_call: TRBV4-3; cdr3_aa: CASSQVGQGRYEQYF
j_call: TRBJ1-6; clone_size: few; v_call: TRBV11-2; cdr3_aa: CASSLIRGENSPLHF
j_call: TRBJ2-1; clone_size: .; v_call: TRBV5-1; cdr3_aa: CASEDSFSSDEQFF
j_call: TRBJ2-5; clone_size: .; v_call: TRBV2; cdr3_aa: CASSEDRGPETQYF
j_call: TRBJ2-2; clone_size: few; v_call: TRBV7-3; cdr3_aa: CASSSKPRDTGELFF
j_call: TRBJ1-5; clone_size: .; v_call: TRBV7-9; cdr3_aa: CASADGSNQPQHF
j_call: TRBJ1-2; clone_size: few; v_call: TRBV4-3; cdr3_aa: CASSQTGISGYTF
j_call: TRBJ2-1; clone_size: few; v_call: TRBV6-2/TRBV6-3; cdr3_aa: CASSYGARAGRLF
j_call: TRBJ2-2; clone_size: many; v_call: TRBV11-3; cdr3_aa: CASSGRGPGELFF
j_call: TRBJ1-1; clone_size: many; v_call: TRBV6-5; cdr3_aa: CASSYDGRGDTEAFF
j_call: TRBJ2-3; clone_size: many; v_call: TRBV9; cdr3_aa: CASGVGGHGTDTQYF
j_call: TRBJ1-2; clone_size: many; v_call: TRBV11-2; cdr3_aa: CASSPATGEFAGYTF
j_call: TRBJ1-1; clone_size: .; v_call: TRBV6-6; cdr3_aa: CASSYSGQGEAFF
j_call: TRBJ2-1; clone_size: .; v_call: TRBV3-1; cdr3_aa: CASSHLRRASYNEQFF
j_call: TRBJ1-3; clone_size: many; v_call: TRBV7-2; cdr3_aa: CASSFAGARGNTIYF
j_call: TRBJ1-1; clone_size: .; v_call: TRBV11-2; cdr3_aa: CASSPLRQGPEAFF
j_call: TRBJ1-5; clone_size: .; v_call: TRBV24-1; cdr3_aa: CATSEAGSNQPQHF
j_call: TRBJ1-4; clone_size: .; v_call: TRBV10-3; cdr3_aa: CAISDGERGEKLFF
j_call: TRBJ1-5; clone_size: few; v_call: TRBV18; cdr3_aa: CASSPQEGVNQPQHF
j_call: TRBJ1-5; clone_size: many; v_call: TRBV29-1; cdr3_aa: CSVVTGLNQPQHF
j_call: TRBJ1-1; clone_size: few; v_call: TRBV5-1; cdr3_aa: CASSTTEMNTEAFF
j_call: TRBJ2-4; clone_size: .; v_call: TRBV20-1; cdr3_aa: CSATPPPDRGHDIQYF
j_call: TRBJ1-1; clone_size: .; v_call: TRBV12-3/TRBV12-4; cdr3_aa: CASSGQGKTEAFF
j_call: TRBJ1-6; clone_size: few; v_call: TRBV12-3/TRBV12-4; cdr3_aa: CAKPQGEDGNFSYNSPLHF
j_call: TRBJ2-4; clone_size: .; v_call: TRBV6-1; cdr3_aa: CASLAGHPSLLTKNIQYF
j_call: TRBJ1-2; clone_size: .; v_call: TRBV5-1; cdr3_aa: CASSLEGGGYTF
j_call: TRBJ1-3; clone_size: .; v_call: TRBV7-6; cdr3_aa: CASSPIRDSGNTIYF
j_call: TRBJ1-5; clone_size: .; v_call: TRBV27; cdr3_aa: CASSSDRGDQPQHF
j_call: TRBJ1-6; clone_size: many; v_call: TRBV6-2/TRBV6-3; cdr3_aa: CASTRGQGNSPLHF
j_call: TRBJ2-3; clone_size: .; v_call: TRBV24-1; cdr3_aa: CATSATDRYADTQYF
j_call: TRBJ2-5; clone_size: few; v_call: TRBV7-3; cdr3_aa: CASSLVAGLETQYF
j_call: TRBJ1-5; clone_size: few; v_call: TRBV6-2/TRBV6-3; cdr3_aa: CASSWGQGRGNQPQHF
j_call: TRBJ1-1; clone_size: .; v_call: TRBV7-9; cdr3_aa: CASSPPQIEAFF
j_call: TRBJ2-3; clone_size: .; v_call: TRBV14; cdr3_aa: CASSQDLTGRPDTQYF
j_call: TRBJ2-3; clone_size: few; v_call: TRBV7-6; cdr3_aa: CASSHITDTQYF
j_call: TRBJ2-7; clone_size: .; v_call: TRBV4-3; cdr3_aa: CASSPKYSTGGVFHEQYF
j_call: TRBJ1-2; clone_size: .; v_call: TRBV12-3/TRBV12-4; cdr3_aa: CASSFGSQGSYGYTF
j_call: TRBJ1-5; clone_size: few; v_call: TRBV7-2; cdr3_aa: CASSLNLVQPQHF
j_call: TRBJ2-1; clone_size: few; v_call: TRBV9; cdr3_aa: CASSQPPAGQLDNEQFF
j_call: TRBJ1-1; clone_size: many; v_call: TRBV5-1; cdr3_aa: CASSPRPQGYTEAFF